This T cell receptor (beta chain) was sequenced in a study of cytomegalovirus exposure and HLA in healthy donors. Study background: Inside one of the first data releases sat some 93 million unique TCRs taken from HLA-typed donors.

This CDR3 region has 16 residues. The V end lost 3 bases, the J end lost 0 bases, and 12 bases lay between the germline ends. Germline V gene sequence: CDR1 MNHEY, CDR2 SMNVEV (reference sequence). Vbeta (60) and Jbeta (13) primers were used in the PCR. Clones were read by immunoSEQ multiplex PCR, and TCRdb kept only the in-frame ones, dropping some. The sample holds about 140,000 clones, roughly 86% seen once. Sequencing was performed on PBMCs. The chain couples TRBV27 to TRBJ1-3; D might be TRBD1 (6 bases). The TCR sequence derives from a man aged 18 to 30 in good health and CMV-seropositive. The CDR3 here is CASSFPDRHSGNTIYF. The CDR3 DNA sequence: TGTGCCAGCAGTTTTCCCGACAGGCACTCTGGAAACACCATATATTTT.